The next 26 T cell receptor beta chains were all read from a single sample in a study of blood T cell repertoires in COVID-19. Profiled with immunoSEQ multiplex PCR; TCRdb holds only in-frame clones, not every one. The data contain 110,000 to 150,000 clones, 70% to 80% of them singletons. The sample was peripheral blood. These receptors all come from a woman in her 70s with COVID-19, enrolled during active disease.

The chain combines TRBV7-9 with TRBJ2-5, with 10 bases matching TRBD1. CDR3 length equals 15 residues. V dropped 3 bases and J dropped 1; count of bases not matched to a gene: 2. The germline CDR1 and CDR2 sequences are SEHNR and FQNEAQ (reference sequence). The CDR3 DNA is TGTGCCAGCAGCTTTGGGGACAGGGGCCAAGAGACCCAGTACTTC. It specifies CASSFGDRGQETQYF.

The genes are TRBV3-1 (or the pseudogene TRBV3-2) and TRBJ2-7; D is perhaps TRBD1 (6 bases). This CDR3 comprises 14 residues. Germline V gives CDR1 LGHDT, CDR2 YNNKEL (reference sequence). Trimming cost V 7 bases and J 4 bases, with 17 bases left between them. This CDR3 is CASTTYGTQYEQYF. The CDR3 DNA is TGTGCCAGCACTACTTACGGGACACAGTACGAGCAGTACTTC.

This clone occurred once. The chain is built from TRBV19 and TRBJ1-2; 8 nucleotides agree with TRBD1. In germline, CDR1 is LNHDA, CDR2 SQIVND (reference sequence). This CDR3 is built from 15 residues. Trimming cost V 3 bases and J 2 bases; bases outside gene matches: 5. As DNA, the CDR3 is TGTGCCAGTAGTATCTCAGGGGGCGCGAACTATGGCTACACCTTC. As protein: CASSISGGANYGYTF.

CDR3 DNA sequence: TGTGCCAGCAGCCTTCCGCGGGAGACCCAGTACTTC. Its protein is CASSLPRETQYF. V and J are TRBV7-2 and TRBJ2-5; D remains unclear. CDR1 is SGHTA, CDR2 FQGNSA, per germline. The CDR3 length is 12 residues. Trimming cost V 5 bases and J 5 bases, with 9 bases left between them.

This clone was seen only a few times. This sequence joins TRBV19 and TRBJ1-2, with a tentative D call TRBD1 (5 bases). V shed 1 base and J shed 4 bases, with 13 bases lying between them. Germline V lookup: CDR1 LNHDA, CDR2 SQIVND (reference sequence). The CDR3 runs to 15 residues. This CDR3 reads CASSIAQDTPYGYTF. The CDR3 DNA reads as TGTGCCAGTAGTATAGCCCAGGACACTCCCTATGGCTACACCTTC.

In its sample, this clone was seen once. The chain carries TRBV6-2 or TRBV6-3 and TRBJ1-3; D call uncertain. CDR3 size: 15 residues. Trimming removed 0 bases from V and 1 base from J, with 7 bases in between. The germline gives CDR1 MNHEY, CDR2 SVGEGT. The CDR3 sequence is CASSYSAVSGNTIYF. In DNA, the CDR3 is TGTGCCAGCAGTTACTCGGCAGTTTCTGGAAACACCATATATTTT.

The rearrangement uses TRBV29-1 and TRBJ2-7; 11 positions agree with TRBD1. Germline V gives CDR1 SQVTM, CDR2 ANQGSEA. V shed 4 bases and J 4 bases; nucleotides not matched to a gene: 3. CDR3 length equals 13 residues. The CDR3 loop is CSVGTGGEYEQYF. CDR3 nucleotides: TGCAGCGTTGGGACAGGGGGCGAGTACGAGCAGTACTTC.

V and J are TRBV19 and TRBJ1-4, with 8 positions matching TRBD1. The CDR3 runs to 15 residues. The V gene end was trimmed by 8 bases and the J gene end by 5 bases; junction bases not matched to a gene: 10. CDR1 and CDR2 (germline): LNHDA, SQIVND (reference sequence). CDR3 sequence reads: CASSPNRGSNEKLFF. DNA for the CDR3: TGTGCCAGTTCCCCCAACAGGGGGTCAAATGAAAAACTGTTTTTT.

The rearrangement links TRBV5-4 to TRBJ2-2; 7 nucleotides align to TRBD2. The J segment lost 4 bases and the V segment lost 4 bases, leaving 7 bases of the junction unmatched. This CDR3 region has 15 residues. Germline V gene lookup returns CDR1 SGHNT and CDR2 YYREEE (reference sequence). This CDR3 is CASSLGREGTGELFF. The CDR3 DNA sequence: TGTGCCAGCAGCCTGGGAAGGGAGGGCACCGGGGAGCTGTTTTTT. Full variable domain (remainder filled in from reference TRBV5-4 and TRBJ2-2): ETGVTQSPTHLIKTRGQQVTLRCSSQSGHNTVSWYQQALGQGPQFIFQYYREEENGRGNFPPRFSGLQFPNYSSELNVNALELDDSALYLCASSLGREGTGELFFGEGSRLTVL.

The chain uses TRBV7-9 and TRBJ2-7, with TRBD2 matching 7 bases. Germline CDR1 and CDR2: SEHNR and FQNEAQ (reference sequence). CDR3 length: 13 amino acids. Germline trimming cut 5 bases from V and 7 bases from J; bases unmatched to any gene: 8. The CDR3 loop reads CASSPSGGAEQYF. Written as DNA, the CDR3 is TGTGCCAGCAGCCCGTCGGGGGGTGCGGAGCAGTACTTC.

The chain combines TRBV4-1 with TRBJ2-3; D is unresolved. Deletions cut 0 bases from V and 5 bases from J, with 6 bases between. The CDR3 length is 13 residues. CDR1 and CDR2 (germline): MGHRA, YSYEKL. CDR3 region: CASSQEGVDTQYF. DNA for the CDR3: TGCGCCAGCAGCCAAGAGGGCGTAGATACGCAGTATTTT.

The V and J genes are TRBV28 and TRBJ2-1; 8 positions agree with TRBD1. The CDR3 runs to 14 residues. CDR1 MDHEN and CDR2 SYDVKM come from the germline V gene. V lost 6 bases, J lost 6 bases, and 7 bases stayed unmatched. The CDR3 reads CASRGDRGGNEQFF. The CDR3 bases are TGTGCCAGCAGGGGAGACAGGGGAGGCAATGAGCAGTTCTTC.

J is TRBJ1-4 and V is TRBV30; D is unresolved. Germline V gives CDR1 GTSNPN, CDR2 SVGIG (reference sequence). V was clipped by 3 bases and J by 11 bases, with 13 bases between them. The CDR3 has 12 residues. In nucleotides, the CDR3 is TGTGCCTGGAGGGAGGGTAGCGGGAAACTGTTTTTT. Its protein is CAWREGSGKLFF.

This chain uses TRBV19 with TRBJ1-5, with D possibly matching TRBD1 (6 bases). The CDR3 sequence is 12 residues long. V dropped 8 bases and J dropped 4 bases, with 9 bases sitting between them. Germline loops: CDR1 LNHDA, CDR2 SQIVND (reference sequence). The CDR3 nucleotides are TGTGCCAGTTCAAGGGGGAATCAGCCCCAGCATTTT. Translated, it gives CASSRGNQPQHF.

DNA for the CDR3: TGTGCCAGCAGCCCCCGGGAGGCACTCTCTGGAAACACCATATATTTT. Translating it yields CASSPREALSGNTIYF. J is TRBJ1-3 and V is TRBV9, with D uncertain. The V end was cut by 4 bases, the J end by 0 bases, with 14 bases between. The CDR3 runs 16 residues. Germline CDR1 is SGDLS and CDR2 is YYNGEE.

The chain combines TRBV10-3 with TRBJ1-2; D is uncertain. The CDR3 contains 13 residues. Germline V lookup: CDR1 ENHRY, CDR2 SYGVKD. V lost 8 bases and J 0 bases, leaving 10 bases between the germline ends. The CDR3 loop is CAIGSGTNYGYTF. CDR3 nucleotides: TGTGCCATCGGGTCAGGCACTAACTATGGCTACACCTTC.

V is TRBV5-6 and J is TRBJ2-7; 13 bases agree with TRBD2. From germline, CDR1 is SGHDT and CDR2 YYEEEE. The ends lost 4 bases at V and 3 bases at J; junction bases unmatched: 4. The CDR3 has 15 amino acids. This CDR3 is CASSPGLAGLYEQYF. CDR3 in DNA: TGTGCCAGCAGCCCGGGACTAGCGGGGCTCTACGAGCAGTACTTC.

The rearrangement links TRBV19 to TRBJ2-1; 9 bases map to TRBD1. V lost 7 bases and J lost 3; bases outside the gene matches: 4. The CDR3 is 14 amino acids. Germline V gene data show CDR1 as LNHDA and CDR2 as SQIVND (reference sequence). CDR3 amino acids: CASKGGQGYNEQFF. In DNA form, the CDR3 reads TGTGCCAGTAAGGGGGGACAGGGCTACAATGAGCAGTTCTTC.

This sequence joins TRBV10-3 and TRBJ1-3, with D uncertain. Germline V gene sequence: CDR1 ENHRY, CDR2 SYGVKD. The V and J ends lost 3 bases and 0 bases respectively, with 6 bases between them. CDR3 length: 14 amino acids. CDR3 region: CAISDGSSGNTIYF. CDR3 coding DNA: TGTGCCATCAGTGACGGGAGCTCTGGAAACACCATATATTTT.

The chain couples TRBV5-1 to TRBJ2-7; D possibly corresponds to TRBD1 (6 bases). This CDR3 spans 13 amino acids. Germline CDR1 and CDR2: SGHRS and YFSETQ. Trimming cost V 3 bases and J 3 bases, with 10 bases left between them. This CDR3 reads CASSSQQGYEQYF. CDR3 in DNA: TGCGCCAGCAGCTCCCAACAGGGCTACGAGCAGTACTTC.

This clone was seen a few times. The genes are TRBV2 and TRBJ1-4, with D perhaps TRBD1 (5 bases). From germline, CDR1 is SNHLY and CDR2 FYNNEI. Trimming removed 2 bases at V and 7 bases at J, with 11 bases between. The CDR3 is 14 amino acids. The CDR3 loop is CASSEWGLGEKLFF. In nucleotides, the CDR3 is TGTGCCAGCAGTGAATGGGGCTTGGGTGAAAAACTGTTTTTT.

The rearrangement links TRBV7-9 to TRBJ2-5, with D uncertain. V dropped 1 base and J dropped 1 base, with 7 bases sitting between them. The CDR3 sequence is 14 residues long. CDR1 and CDR2 (germline): SEHNR, FQNEAQ (reference sequence). CDR3: CASSLDNSQETQYF. Written as DNA, the CDR3 is TGTGCCAGCAGCTTAGACAATTCCCAAGAGACCCAGTACTTC.

This chain joins TRBV11-2 and TRBJ2-7, with a tentative D call TRBD1 (5 bases). The CDR3 runs to 15 residues. V was pared by 5 bases and J by 3 bases, with 17 bases between. Germline CDR1 and CDR2: SGHAT and FQNNGV. The CDR3 loop reads CASSPNQGKGYEQYF. The CDR3 region has the DNA TGTGCCAGCAGCCCTAATCAGGGCAAAGGCTACGAGCAGTACTTC.

The CDR3 is CASSLMWGGDSPLHF. In DNA, the CDR3 is TGCGCCAGCAGCCTGATGTGGGGAGGTGATTCACCCCTCCACTTT. This rearrangement joins TRBV5-1 to TRBJ1-6; no clear D. CDR1 and CDR2 (germline): SGHRS, YFSETQ. Trimming took 4 bases from V and 8 from J, leaving 16 bases between them. The CDR3 consists of 15 residues.

The chain recombines TRBV6-2 or TRBV6-3 with TRBJ2-7; 10 nucleotides align to TRBD1. Trimming cost V 2 bases and J 1 base; bases outside gene matches: 14. The CDR3 runs 19 residues. The germline CDR1 and CDR2 sequences are MNHEY and SVGEGT. This CDR3 is CASSYGFYRDRGRSYEQYF. CDR3 DNA sequence: TGTGCCAGCAGTTACGGGTTCTACCGGGACAGGGGCAGGTCCTACGAGCAGTACTTC.

This chain joins TRBV29-1 and TRBJ1-1, with TRBD1 identical over 7 bases. Trimming took 3 bases from V and 3 from J; bases not matched to a gene: 4. The germline gives CDR1 SQVTM, CDR2 ANQGSEA. CDR3 size: 13 residues. CDR3: CSVDRGGYTEAFF. The CDR3 DNA reads as TGCAGCGTTGACAGAGGGGGCTACACTGAAGCTTTCTTT.